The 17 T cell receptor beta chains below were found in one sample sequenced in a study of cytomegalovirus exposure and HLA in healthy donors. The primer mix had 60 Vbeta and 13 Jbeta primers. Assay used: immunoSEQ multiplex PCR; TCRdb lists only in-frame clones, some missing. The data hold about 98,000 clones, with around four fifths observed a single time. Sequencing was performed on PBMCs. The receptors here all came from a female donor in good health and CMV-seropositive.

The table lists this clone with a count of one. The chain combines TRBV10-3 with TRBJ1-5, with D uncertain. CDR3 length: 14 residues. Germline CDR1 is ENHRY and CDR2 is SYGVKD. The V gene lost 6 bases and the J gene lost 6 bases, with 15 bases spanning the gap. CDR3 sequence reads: CAISDARAGQPQHF. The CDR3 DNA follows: TGTGCCATCAGCGATGCTCGAGCCGGTCAGCCCCAGCATTTT.

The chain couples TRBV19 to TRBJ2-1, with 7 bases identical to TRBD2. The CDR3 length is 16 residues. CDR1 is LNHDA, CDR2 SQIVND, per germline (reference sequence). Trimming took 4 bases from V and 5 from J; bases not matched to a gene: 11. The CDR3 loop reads CASSTRGRTGNNEQFF. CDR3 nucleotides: TGTGCCAGTAGTACCCGCGGGAGAACGGGGAACAATGAGCAGTTCTTC.

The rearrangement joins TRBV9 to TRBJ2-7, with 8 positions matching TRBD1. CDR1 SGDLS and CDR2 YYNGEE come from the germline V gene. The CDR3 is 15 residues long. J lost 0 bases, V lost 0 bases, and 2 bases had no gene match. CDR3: CASSVGGTGSYEQYF. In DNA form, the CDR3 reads TGTGCCAGCAGCGTAGGCGGGACAGGCTCCTACGAGCAGTACTTC.

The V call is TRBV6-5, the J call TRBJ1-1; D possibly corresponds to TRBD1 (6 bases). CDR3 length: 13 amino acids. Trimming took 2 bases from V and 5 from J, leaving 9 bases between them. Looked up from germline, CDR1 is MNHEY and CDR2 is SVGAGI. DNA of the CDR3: TGTGCCAGCAGTTACAGGCAGGGGACTGAAGCTTTCTTT. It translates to CASSYRQGTEAFF.

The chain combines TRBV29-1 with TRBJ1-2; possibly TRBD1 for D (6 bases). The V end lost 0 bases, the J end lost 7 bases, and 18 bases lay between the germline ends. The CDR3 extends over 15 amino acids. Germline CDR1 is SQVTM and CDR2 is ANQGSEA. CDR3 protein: CSVEEGVGALGGYTF. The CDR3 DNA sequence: TGCAGCGTTGAAGAGGGTGTGGGGGCGCTTGGTGGCTACACCTTC. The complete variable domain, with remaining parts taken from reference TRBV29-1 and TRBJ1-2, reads SAVISQKPSRDICQRGTSLTIQCQVDSQVTMMFWYRQQPGQSLTLIATANQGSEATYESGFVIDKFPISRPNLTFSTLTVSNMSPEDSSIYLCSVEEGVGALGGYTFGSGTRLTVV.

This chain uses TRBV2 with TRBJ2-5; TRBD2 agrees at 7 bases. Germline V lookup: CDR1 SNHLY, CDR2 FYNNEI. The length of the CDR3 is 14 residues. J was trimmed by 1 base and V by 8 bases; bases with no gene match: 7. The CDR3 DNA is TGTGCCAGCCGACTAGCAGGACCCCAAGAGACCCAGTACTTC. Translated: CASRLAGPQETQYF. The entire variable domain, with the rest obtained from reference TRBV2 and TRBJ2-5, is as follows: EPEVTQTPSHQVTQMGQEVILRCVPISNHLYFYWYRQILGQKVEFLVSFYNNEISEKSEIFDDQFSVERPDGSNFTLKIRSTKLEDSAMYFCASRLAGPQETQYFGPGTRLLVL.

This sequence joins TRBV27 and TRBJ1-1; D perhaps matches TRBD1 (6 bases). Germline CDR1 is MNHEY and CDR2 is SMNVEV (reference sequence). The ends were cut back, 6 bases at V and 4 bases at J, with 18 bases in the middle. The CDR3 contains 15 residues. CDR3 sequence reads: CASRGTLRGLTEAFF. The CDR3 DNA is TGTGCCAGCAGAGGGACACTACGTGGGCTCACTGAAGCTTTCTTT.

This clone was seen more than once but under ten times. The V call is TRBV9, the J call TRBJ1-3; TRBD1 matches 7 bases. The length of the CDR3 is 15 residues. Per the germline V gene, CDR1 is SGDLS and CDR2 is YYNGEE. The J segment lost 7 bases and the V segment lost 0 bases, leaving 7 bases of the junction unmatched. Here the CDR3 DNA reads TGTGCCAGCAGCGTAGGACAGGGAGTGGGGAACACCATATATTTT. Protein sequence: CASSVGQGVGNTIYF.

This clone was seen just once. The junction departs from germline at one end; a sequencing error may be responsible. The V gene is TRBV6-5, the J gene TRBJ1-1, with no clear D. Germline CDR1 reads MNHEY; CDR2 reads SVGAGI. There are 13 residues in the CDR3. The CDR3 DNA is TGTGCCAGCAGTTTTGGGCTGAAAACTGAAGCTTTCTTT. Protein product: CASSFGLKTEAFF.

CDR3 nucleotides: TGCGCCAGCAGCTTGGGCGGGACTAGCGGGGGTCTGAACGAGCAGTACTTC. Its protein is CASSLGGTSGGLNEQYF. This rearrangement joins TRBV5-1 to TRBJ2-7; the match to TRBD2 covers 14 bases. Germline V gene sequence: CDR1 SGHRS, CDR2 YFSETQ. The CDR3 extends over 17 amino acids. The junction had 7 bases not matched to a gene; V was cut back by 0 bases and J by 5 bases.

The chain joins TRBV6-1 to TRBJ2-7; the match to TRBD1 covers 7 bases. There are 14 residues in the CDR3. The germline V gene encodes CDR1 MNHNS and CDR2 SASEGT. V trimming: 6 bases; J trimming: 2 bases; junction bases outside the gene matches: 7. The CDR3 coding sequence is TGTGCCAGCAGGGGACAGATACTCCCCTACGAGCAGTACTTC. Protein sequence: CASRGQILPYEQYF.

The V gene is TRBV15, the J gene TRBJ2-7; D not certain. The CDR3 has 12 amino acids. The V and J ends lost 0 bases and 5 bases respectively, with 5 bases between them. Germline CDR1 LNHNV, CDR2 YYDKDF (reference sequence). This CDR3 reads CATSRDWHEQYF. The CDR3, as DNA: TGTGCCACCAGCAGAGACTGGCACGAGCAGTACTTC.

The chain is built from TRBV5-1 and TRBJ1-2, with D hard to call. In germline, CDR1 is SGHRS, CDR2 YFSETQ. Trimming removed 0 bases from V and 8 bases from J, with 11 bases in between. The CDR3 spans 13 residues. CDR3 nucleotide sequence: TGCGCCAGCAGCTTGGGCGCGGCGGAGGGCTACACCTTC. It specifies CASSLGAAEGYTF.

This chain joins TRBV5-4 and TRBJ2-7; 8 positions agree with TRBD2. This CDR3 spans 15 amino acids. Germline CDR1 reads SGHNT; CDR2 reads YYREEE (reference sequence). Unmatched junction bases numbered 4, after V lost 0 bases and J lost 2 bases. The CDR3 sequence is CASSLGLAGTYEQYF. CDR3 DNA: TGTGCCAGCAGCTTGGGTCTAGCGGGCACCTACGAGCAGTACTTC.

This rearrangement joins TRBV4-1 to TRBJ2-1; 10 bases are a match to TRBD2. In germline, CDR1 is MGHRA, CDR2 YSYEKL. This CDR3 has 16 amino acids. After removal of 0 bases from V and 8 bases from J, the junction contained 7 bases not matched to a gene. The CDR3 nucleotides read TGCGCCAGCAGCCAAGATCCTAGCGGGGGAGCATATGAGCAGTTCTTC. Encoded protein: CASSQDPSGGAYEQFF.

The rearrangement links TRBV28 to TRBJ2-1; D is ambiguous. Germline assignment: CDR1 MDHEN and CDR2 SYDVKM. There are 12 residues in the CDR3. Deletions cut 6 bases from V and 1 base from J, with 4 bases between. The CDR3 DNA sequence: TGTGCCAGCAGCGTTTCCTACAATGAGCAGTTCTTC. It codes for CASSVSYNEQFF.

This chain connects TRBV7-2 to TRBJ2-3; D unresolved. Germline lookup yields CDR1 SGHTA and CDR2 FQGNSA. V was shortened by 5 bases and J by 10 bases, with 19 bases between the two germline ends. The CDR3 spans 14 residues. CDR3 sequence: CASSRPSDLGAQYF. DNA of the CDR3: TGTGCCAGCAGCCGCCCCTCGGATCTAGGTGCGCAGTATTTT.